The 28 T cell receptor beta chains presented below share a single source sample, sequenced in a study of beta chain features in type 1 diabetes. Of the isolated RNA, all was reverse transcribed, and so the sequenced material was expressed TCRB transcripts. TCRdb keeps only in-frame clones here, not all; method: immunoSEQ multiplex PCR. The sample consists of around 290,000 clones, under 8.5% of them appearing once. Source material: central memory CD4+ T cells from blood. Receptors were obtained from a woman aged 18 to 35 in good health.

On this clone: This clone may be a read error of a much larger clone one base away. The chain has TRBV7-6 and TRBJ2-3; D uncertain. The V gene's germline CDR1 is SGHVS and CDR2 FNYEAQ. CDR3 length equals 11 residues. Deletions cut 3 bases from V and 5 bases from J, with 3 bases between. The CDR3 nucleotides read TGTGCCAGCAGCTTTAGAGATACGCAGTATTTT. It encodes CASSFRDTQYF.

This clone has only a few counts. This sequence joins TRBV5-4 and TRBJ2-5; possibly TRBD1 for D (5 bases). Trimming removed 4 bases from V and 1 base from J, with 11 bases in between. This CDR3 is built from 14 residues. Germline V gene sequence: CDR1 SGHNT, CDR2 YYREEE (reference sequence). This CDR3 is CASSQPDTQETQYF. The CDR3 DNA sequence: TGTGCCAGCAGCCAGCCGGACACCCAAGAGACCCAGTACTTC. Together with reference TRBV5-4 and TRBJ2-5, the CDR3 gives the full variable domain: ETGVTQSPTHLIKTRGQQVTLRCSSQSGHNTVSWYQQALGQGPQFIFQYYREEENGRGNFPPRFSGLQFPNYSSELNVNALELDDSALYLCASSQPDTQETQYFGPGTRLLVL.

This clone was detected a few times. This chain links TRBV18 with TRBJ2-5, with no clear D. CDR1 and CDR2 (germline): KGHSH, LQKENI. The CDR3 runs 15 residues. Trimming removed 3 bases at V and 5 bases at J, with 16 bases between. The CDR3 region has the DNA TGTGCCAGCTCACCCCCTGGGTACGAGACGGAGACCCAGTACTTC. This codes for CASSPPGYETETQYF.

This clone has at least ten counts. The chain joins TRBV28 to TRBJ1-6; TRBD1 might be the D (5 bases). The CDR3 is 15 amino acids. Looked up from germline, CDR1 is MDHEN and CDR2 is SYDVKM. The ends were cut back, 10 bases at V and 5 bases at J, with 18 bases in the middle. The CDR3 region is CATKPWTTNNSPLHF. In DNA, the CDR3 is TGTGCCACCAAACCGTGGACAACGAATAATTCACCCCTCCACTTT.

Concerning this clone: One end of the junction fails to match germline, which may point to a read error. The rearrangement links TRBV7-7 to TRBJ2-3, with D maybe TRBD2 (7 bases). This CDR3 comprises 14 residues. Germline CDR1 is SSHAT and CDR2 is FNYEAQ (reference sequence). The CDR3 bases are TGTGCTAGCAGCACCGGGGGGCAGGGAAATACGCAGTATTTT. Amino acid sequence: CASSTGGQGNTQYF.

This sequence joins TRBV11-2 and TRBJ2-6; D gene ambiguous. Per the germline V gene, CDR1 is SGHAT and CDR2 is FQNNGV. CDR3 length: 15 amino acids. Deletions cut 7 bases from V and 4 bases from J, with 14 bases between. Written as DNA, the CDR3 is TGTGCCAGCACCGACTCCAACCTGGGGGCCAACGTCCTGACTTTC. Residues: CASTDSNLGANVLTF.

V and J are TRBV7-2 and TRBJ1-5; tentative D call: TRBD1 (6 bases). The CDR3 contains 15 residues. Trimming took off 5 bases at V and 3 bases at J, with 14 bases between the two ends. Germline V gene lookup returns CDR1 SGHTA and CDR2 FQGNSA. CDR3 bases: TGTGCCAGCAGCACCCGGGGGGGGCCCAATCAGCCCCAGCATTTT. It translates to CASSTRGGPNQPQHF.

In DNA, the CDR3 is TGTGCCAGCAGCTTTCAGGGGTATCAGCCCCAGCATTTT. This translates into CASSFQGYQPQHF. The rearrangement joins TRBV7-2 to TRBJ1-5, with D tentatively TRBD1 (6 bases). Per germline, CDR1 SGHTA and CDR2 FQGNSA. This CDR3 contains 13 residues. V gave up 3 bases and J gave up 5 bases, with 8 bases separating them.

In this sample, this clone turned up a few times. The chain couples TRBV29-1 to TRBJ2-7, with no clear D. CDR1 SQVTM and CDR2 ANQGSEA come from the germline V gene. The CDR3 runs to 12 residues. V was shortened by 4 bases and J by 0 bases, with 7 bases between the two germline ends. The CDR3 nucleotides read TGCAGCGTTGTCGTAGACTCCTACGAGCAGTACTTC. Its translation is CSVVVDSYEQYF.

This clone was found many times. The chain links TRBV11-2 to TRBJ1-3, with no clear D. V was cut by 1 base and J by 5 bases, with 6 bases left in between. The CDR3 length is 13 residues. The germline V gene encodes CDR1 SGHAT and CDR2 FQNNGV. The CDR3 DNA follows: TGTGCCAGCAGCTTAGGTGGGAGAAACACCATATATTTT. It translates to CASSLGGRNTIYF.

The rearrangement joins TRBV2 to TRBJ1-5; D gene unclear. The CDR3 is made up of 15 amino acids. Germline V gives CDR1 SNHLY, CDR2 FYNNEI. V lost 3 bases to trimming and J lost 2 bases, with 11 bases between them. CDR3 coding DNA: TGTGCCAGCAGTGAGCTCCTGGCGGGCAATCAGCCCCAGCATTTT. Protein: CASSELLAGNQPQHF.

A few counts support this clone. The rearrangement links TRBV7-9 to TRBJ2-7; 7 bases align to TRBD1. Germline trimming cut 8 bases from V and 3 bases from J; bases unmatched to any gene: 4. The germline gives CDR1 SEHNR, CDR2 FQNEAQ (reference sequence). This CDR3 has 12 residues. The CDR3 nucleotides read TGTGCCAGCGGGACAGCATACTACGAGCAGTACTTC. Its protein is CASGTAYYEQYF.

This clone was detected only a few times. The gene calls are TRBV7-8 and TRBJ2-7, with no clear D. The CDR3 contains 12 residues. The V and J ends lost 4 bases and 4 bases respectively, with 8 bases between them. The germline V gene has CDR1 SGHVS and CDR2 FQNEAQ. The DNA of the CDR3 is TGTGCCAGCAGCTCACCTTCTTACGAGCAGTACTTC. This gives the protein CASSSPSYEQYF. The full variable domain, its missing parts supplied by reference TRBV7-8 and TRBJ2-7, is GAGVSQSPRYKVAKRGQDVALRCDPISGHVSLFWYQQALGQGPEFLTYFQNEAQLDKSGLPSDRFFAERPEGSVSTLKIQRTQQEDSAVYLCASSSPSYEQYFGPGTRLTVT.

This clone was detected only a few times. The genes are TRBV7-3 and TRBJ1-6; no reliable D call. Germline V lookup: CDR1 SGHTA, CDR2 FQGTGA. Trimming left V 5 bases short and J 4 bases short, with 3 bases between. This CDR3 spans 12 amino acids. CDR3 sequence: CASSEYNSPLHF. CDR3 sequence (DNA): TGTGCCAGCAGCGAGTATAATTCACCCCTCCACTTT.

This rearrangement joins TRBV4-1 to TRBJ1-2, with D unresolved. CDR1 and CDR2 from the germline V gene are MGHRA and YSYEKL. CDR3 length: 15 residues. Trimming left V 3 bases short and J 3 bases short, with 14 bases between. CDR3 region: CASSHRAARDYGYTF. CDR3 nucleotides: TGCGCCAGCAGCCACCGAGCCGCCCGGGACTATGGCTACACCTTC.

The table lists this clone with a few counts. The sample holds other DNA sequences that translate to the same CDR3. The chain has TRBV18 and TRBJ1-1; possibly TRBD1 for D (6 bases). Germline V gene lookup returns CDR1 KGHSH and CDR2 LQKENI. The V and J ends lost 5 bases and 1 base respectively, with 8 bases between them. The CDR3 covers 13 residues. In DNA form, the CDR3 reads TGTGCCAGCTCAGGACAGTCGAACACTGAAGCTTTCTTT. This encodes CASSGQSNTEAFF.

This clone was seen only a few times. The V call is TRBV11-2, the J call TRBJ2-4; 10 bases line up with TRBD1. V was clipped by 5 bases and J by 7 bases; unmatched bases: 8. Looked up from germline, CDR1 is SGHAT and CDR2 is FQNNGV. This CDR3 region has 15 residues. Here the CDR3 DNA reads TGTGCCAGCAGCCTTAGCAGGGACAGGGGTAACATTCAGTACTTC. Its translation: CASSLSRDRGNIQYF.

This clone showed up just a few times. The CDR3 coding sequence is TGTGCCAGCTCACCGAGAATTAGGACGGCTTCTGGGGCCAACGTCCTGACTTTC. Its translation: CASSPRIRTASGANVLTF. The gene calls are TRBV18 and TRBJ2-6; D is unclear. This CDR3 spans 18 amino acids. CDR1 is KGHSH, CDR2 LQKENI, per germline. V was pared by 3 bases and J by 1 base, with 16 bases between.

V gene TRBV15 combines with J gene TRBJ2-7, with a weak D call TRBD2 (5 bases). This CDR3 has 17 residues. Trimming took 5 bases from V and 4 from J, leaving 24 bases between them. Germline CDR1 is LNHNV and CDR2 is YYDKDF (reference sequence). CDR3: CATSLATDFEAVYEQYF. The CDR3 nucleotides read TGTGCCACCAGCCTGGCGACGGACTTTGAGGCCGTTTACGAGCAGTACTTC. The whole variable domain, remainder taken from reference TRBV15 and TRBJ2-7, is DAMVIQNPRYQVTQFGKPVTLSCSQTLNHNVMYWYQQKSSQAPKLLFHYYDKDFNNEADTPDNFQSRRPNTSFCFLDIRSPGLGDTAMYLCATSLATDFEAVYEQYFGPGTRLTVT.

CDR3 amino acids: CASSSGRNNQPQHF. The CDR3, as DNA: TGTGCCAGTAGTAGTGGCAGGAACAATCAGCCCCAGCATTTT. The gene calls are TRBV19 and TRBJ1-5, with no clear D. Trimming stripped 4 bases from V and 3 bases from J, with 10 bases between. Germline CDR1 is LNHDA and CDR2 is SQIVND (reference sequence). This CDR3 has 14 residues.

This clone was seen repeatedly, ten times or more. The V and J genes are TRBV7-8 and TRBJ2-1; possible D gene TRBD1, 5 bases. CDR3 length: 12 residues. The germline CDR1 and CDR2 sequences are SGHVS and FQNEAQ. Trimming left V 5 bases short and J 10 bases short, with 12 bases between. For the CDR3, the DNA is TGTGCCAGCAGCCCCTCAGGGCTCGAGCAGTTCTTC. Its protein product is CASSPSGLEQFF.

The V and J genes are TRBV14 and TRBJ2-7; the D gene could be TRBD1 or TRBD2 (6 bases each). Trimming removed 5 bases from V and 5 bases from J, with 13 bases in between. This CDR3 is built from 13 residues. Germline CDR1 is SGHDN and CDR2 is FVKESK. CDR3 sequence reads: CASSSKGGHEQYF. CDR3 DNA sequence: TGTGCCAGCAGCTCCAAGGGGGGCCACGAGCAGTACTTC.

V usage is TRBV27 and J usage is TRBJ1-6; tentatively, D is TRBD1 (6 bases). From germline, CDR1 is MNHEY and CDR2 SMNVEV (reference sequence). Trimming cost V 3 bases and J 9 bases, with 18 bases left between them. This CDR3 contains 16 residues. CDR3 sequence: CASSFRIQGGSSPLHF. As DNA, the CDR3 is TGTGCCAGCAGTTTTCGGATACAGGGAGGGAGTTCACCCCTCCACTTT.

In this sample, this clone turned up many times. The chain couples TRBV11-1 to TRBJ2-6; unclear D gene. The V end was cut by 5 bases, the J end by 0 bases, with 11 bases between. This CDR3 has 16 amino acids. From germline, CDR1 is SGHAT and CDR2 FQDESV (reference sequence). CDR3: CASSQQVASGANVLTF. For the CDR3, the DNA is TGTGCCAGCAGCCAGCAGGTGGCCTCTGGGGCCAACGTCCTGACTTTC.

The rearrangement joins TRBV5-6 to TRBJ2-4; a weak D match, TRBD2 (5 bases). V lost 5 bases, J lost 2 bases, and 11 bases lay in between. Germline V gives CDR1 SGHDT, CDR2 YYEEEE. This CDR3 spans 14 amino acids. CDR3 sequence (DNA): TGTGCCAGCAGGTTTCGGGGATCCAAAAACATTCAGTACTTC. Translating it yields CASRFRGSKNIQYF.

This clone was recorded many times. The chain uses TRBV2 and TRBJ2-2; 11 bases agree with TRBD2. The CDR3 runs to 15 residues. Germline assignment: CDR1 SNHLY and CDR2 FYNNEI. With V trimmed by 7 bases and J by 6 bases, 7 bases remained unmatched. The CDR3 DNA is TGTGCCAGCAATCGGGGACTAGCGGAATCCGGGGAGCTGTTTTTT. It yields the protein CASNRGLAESGELFF.

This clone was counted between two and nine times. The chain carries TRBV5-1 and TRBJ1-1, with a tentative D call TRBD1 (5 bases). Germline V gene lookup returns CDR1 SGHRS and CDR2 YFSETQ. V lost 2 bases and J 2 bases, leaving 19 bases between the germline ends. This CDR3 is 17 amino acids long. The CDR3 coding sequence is TGCGCCAGCAGCTTAAACCAGGGATGGATGGTCAACACTGAAGCTTTCTTT. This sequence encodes CASSLNQGWMVNTEAFF.

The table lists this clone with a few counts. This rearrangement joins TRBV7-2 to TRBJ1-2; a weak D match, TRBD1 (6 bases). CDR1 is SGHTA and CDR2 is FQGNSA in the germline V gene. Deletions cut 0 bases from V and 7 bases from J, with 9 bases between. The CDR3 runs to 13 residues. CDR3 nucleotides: TGTGCCAGCAGCTTAGCTACAGGGATTGGCTACACCTTC. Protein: CASSLATGIGYTF. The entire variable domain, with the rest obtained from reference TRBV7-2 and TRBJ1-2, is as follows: GAGVSQSPSNKVTEKGKDVELRCDPISGHTALYWYRQSLGQGLEFLIYFQGNSAPDKSGLPSDRFSAERTGGSVSTLTIQRTQQEDSAVYLCASSLATGIGYTFGSGTRLTVV.